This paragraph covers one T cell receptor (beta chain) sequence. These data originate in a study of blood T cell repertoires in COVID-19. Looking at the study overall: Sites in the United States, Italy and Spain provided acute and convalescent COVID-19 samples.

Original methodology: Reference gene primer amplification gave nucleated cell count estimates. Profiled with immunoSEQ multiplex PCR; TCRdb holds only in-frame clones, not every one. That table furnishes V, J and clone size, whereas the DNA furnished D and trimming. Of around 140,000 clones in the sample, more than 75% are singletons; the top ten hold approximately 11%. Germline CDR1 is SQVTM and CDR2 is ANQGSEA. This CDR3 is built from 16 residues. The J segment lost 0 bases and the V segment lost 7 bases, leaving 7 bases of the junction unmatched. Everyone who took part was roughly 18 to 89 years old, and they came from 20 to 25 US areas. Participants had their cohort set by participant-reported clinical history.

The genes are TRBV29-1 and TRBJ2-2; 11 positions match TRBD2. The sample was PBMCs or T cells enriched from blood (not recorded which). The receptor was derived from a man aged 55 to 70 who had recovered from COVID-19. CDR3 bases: TGCAGCGGATACTTGACTAGCGGGGCGAACACCGGGGAGCTGTTTTTT. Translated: CSGYLTSGANTGELFF.